This T cell receptor beta chain appears in the sequencing data of a study of T cell responses to AZD1222 COVID-19 vaccine. TCRdb's table, derived via immunoSEQ multiplex PCR, lists solely in-frame clones and lacks some. The sample yields tens of thousands of clones, about 85% seen once. CDR1 is SEHNR, CDR2 FQNEAQ, per germline (reference sequence). The CDR3 sequence is 15 residues long. V lost 2 bases to trimming and J lost 1 base; unmatched junction nucleotides: 4. This TCR was sampled from an adult who received the AZD1222 COVID-19 vaccine. This specimen consisted of peripheral blood, obtained 28 days after the second AZD1222 dose. J is TRBJ2-7 and V is TRBV7-9; 8 bases line up with TRBD1. CDR3 sequence: CASSLSGTGSYEQYF. The CDR3 DNA reads TGTGCCAGCAGCTTATCCGGGACAGGTTCCTACGAGCAGTACTTC.